This T cell receptor (beta chain) was sequenced in a study of glioma-infiltrating T cells. On the study more broadly: Dexamethasone exposure before glioma surgery was limited to six or fewer days.

Amplification of TCR alpha and beta CDR3 regions from RNA used iRepertoire nested multiplex PCR. TCRdb ran MiXCR on the multiplex PCR reads and lists one entry per CDR3 protein. Of roughly 350,000 distinct CDR3 sequences in the sample, around 38% are singletons; the top ten hold 12%. This clonotype was found a few times. Its cognate antigen is unknown. Study-level findings and limits: Signature shared blood CDR3 motifs were enriched in low-divergence and depleted in high-divergence patients. Non-neoplastic patients had below-expected tissue-blood divergence, while all gliomas exceeded expectation. Tissue and blood shared very few CDR3 sequences.

Germline-derived CDR1 and CDR2 are LGHNA and YNFKEQ. The CDR3 contains 15 residues. V lost 3 bases and J 1 base, leaving 13 bases between the germline ends. Sequencing was carried out using glioma tissue, nonneoplastic brain tissue, or PBMCs (not recorded which). V is TRBV4-2 and J is TRBJ2-7; D is possibly TRBD2 (5 bases). This sequence originates from a human donor with low-grade glioma or glioblastoma, undergoing nonglioma brain surgery, or in good health (not recorded which). CDR3 bases: TGTGCCAGCAGCCAGTCGGATAGCGCATCCTACGAGCAGTACTTC. Protein product: CASSQSDSASYEQYF.